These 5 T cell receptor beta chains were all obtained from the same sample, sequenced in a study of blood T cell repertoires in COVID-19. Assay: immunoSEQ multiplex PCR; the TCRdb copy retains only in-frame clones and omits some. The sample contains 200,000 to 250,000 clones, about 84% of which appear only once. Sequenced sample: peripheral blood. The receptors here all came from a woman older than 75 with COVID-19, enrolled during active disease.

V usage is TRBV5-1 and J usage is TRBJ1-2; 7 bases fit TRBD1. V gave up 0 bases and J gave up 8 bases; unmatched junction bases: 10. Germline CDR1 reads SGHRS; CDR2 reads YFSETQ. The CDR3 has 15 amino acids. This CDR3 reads CASSLGGQPEGGYTF. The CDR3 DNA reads TGCGCCAGCAGCTTGGGGGGACAGCCCGAGGGGGGCTACACCTTC.

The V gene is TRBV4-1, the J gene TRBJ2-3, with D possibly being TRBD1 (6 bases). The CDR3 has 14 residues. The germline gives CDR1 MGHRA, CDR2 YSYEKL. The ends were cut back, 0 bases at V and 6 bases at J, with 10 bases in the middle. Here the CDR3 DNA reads TGCGCCAGCAGCCAAGATCTTAGGGGGGATACGCAGTATTTT. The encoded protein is CASSQDLRGDTQYF.

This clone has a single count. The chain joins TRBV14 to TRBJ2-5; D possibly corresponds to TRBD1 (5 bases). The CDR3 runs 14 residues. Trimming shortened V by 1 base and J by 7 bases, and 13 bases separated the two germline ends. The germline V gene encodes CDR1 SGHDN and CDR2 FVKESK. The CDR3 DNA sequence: TGTGCCAGCAGCCAAGCCGCCCAGGGTGGGACCCAGTACTTC. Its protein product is CASSQAAQGGTQYF.

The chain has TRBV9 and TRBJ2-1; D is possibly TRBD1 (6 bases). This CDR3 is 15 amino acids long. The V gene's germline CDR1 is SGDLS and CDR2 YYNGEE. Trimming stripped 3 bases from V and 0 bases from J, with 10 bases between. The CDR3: CASSATGSSYNEQFF. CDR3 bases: TGTGCCAGCAGCGCGACAGGAAGCTCCTACAATGAGCAGTTCTTC.

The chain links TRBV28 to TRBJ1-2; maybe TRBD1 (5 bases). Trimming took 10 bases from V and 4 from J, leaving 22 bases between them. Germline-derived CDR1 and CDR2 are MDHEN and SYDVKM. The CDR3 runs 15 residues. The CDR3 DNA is TGTGCCATCCAGAAGGCACTGGGGCGAATCTATGGCTACACCTTC. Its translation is CAIQKALGRIYGYTF.